This TCR beta chain was obtained from a study of blood T cell repertoires in COVID-19. About the research overall: Italy, Spain and the United States were the sources of the convalescent and acute COVID-19 samples. Sources were T cells, B-cell-depleted T cells, or PBMCs; the material itself was cDNA or gDNA.

The authors' processing: Scientists estimated how many nucleated cells there were by amplifying reference gene primers. TCRdb's copy holds only in-frame clones and misses some; the assay was immunoSEQ multiplex PCR. The V and J calls and clone size come from that table; D and trimming were worked out from the DNA. Of tens of thousands of clones in the sample, 75% to 85% were seen once. The sequence came from a woman over 75 with acute or convalescent COVID-19. The sample consisted of peripheral blood.

As DNA, the CDR3 is TGTGCCAGCAGCCAGCGGACAGGGTTCAGGGTGAACACTGAAGCTTTCTTT. This encodes CASSQRTGFRVNTEAFF. The rearrangement joins TRBV3-1 (or the pseudogene TRBV3-2) to TRBJ1-1; 8 nucleotides agree with TRBD1. Trimming at V came to 3 bases and at J to 0 bases, leaving 9 bases not matched to a gene. From germline, CDR1 is LGHDT and CDR2 YNNKEL (reference sequence). CDR3 length equals 17 residues.